A selection of T cell receptor beta chains follows, all from one sample in a study of cytomegalovirus exposure and HLA in healthy donors. The assay was immunoSEQ multiplex PCR, and TCRdb's table has in-frame clones only and misses some. Here the sample spans roughly 100,000 clones, around 76% being singletons. The specimen was PBMCs. All receptors come from a man aged 35 to 55 in good health and CMV-seropositive. Each CDR3 is given with its conserved first and last residue.

TRBJ2-3	TRBV5-4	16	CASSLRSGVITDTQYF
TRBJ1-2	TRBV13	15	CASSLDSSRHYGYTF
TRBJ2-3	TRBV4-2	14	CASSSRSWGDTQYF
TRBJ2-1	TRBV6-1	13	CASRTSKLDEQFF
TRBJ1-4	TRBV6-1	13	CATEGVEREKLFF
TRBJ1-5	TRBV5-6	14	CASSLGQSNQPQHF
TRBJ2-4	TRBV6-5	15	CASQVGPGGKNIQYF
TRBJ2-1	TRBV27	15	CASSPTREVYNEQFF
TRBJ1-1	TRBV6-6	15	CASSLQGIGDTEAFF
TRBJ2-5	TRBV2	12	CASRRLAETQYF
TRBJ1-1	TRBV5-1	13	CASSLLSYTEAFF
TRBJ2-7	TRBV5-5	16	CASSPGSGTGSYEQYF
TRBJ1-3	TRBV7-9	14	CSSSPDISGNTIYF
TRBJ1-1	TRBV5-1	16	CASSPLVMRGNTEAFF
TRBJ2-1	TRBV2	16	CASSERSGGRYNEQFF
TRBJ2-5	TRBV7-6	15	CAISHVKDSQETQYF
TRBJ2-1	TRBV18	18	CASSPPQGAGGPYNEQFF
TRBJ2-7	TRBV5-4	14	CASSPGTGTYEQYF
TRBJ1-6	TRBV7-2	15	CASSLAPQGNSPLHF
TRBJ2-3	TRBV7-2	17	CASALRTSGIGTDTQYF
TRBJ1-1	TRBV29-1	12	CSVRGGNTEAFF
TRBJ2-5	TRBV4-2	15	CASSRAGGSSETQYF
TRBJ1-2	TRBV27	15	CASSATGGPNYGYTF
TRBJ2-3	TRBV7-2	16	CASSLDRSGGADTQYF
TRBJ2-3	TRBV10-2	15	CATHSTSGGTDTQYF
TRBJ1-2	TRBV7-9	14	CASSLAGTGGVYTF
TRBJ1-3	TRBV7-2	15	CASSSGGQGENTIYF
TRBJ1-2	TRBV6-1	14	CASSSTGSISRYTF
TRBJ2-5	TRBV30	14	CAWSRLANRETQYF
TRBJ1-1	TRBV30	13	CAWGSTGDSEAFF
TRBJ2-6	TRBV5-4	18	CASSSGPTASSGANGLTF
TRBJ2-7	TRBV11-1	13	CATSSGPSYEQYF
TRBJ2-1	TRBV4-2	16	CASSQPGTSLDNEQFF
TRBJ2-2	TRBV9	15	CASRLAGGNTGELFF
TRBJ2-7	TRBV11-2	14	CASSLWGWANEQYF
TRBJ2-2	TRBV7-2	18	CASSLTSLAGSYTGELFF
TRBJ1-2	TRBV18	12	CASSANRDGYTF
TRBJ1-2	TRBV21-1	13	CASSRGSYYGYTF
TRBJ1-1	TRBV9	15	CASSLTQTGGTEAFF
TRBJ1-1	TRBV6-5	13	CASRKDRATEAFF
TRBJ2-1	TRBV6-1	12	CASSLTSLEQFF
TRBJ2-5	TRBV11-2	14	CASSLVLEQETQYF